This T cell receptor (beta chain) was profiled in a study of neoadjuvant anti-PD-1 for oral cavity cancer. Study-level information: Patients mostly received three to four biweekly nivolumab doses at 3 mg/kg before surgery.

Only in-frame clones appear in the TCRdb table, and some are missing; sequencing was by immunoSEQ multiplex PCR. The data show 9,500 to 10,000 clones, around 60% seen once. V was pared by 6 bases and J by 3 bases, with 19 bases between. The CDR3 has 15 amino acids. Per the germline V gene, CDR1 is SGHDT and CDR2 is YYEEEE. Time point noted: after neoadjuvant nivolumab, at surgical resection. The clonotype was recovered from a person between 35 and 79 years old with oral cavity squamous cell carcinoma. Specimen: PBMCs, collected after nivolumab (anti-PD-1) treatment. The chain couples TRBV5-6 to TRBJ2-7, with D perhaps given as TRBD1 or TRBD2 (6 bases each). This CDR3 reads CASNSRLEGGYEQYF. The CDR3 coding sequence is TGTGCCAGCAATTCGAGACTAGAAGGGGGCTACGAGCAGTACTTC.